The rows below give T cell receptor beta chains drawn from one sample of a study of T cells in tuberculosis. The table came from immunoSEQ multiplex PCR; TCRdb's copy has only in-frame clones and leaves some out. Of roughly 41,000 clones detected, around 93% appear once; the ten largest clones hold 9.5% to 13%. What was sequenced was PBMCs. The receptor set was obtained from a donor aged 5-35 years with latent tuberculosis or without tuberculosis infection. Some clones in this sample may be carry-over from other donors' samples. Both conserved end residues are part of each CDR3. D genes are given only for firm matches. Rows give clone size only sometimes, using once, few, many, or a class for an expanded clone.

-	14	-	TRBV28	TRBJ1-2	CATEAGGQSYGYTF	TGTGCCACCGAAGCGGGGGGGCAGAGCTATGGCTACACCTTC
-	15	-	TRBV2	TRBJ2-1	CASSGLGAEYNEQFF	TGTGCCAGCAGTGGTTTAGGGGCGGAATACAATGAGCAGTTCTTC
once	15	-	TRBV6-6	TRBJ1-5	CASSYRRLSNQPQHF	TGTGCCAGCAGTTACCGGAGACTTAGCAATCAGCCCCAGCATTTT
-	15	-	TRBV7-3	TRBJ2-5	CASSPGAVGGETQYF	TGTGCCAGCAGCCCTGGGGCGGTGGGTGGGGAGACCCAGTACTTC
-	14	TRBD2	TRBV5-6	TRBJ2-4	CASLPGGAKNIQYF	TGTGCCAGCCTCCCGGGGGGAGCCAAAAACATTCAGTACTTC
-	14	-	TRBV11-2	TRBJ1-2	CASSLDVGDYGYTF	TGTGCCAGCAGCTTAGATGTGGGCGACTATGGCTACACCTTC
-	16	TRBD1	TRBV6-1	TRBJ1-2	CASSERDRDSNYGYTF	TGTGCCAGCAGTGAAAGGGACAGGGACTCTAACTATGGCTACACCTTC
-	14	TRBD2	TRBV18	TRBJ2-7	CASSPPGGSGEQYF	TGTGCCAGCTCACCACCGGGGGGGAGCGGCGAGCAGTACTTC
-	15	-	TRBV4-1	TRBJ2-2	CASTPWAANTGELFF	TGCGCCAGCACCCCTTGGGCAGCGAACACCGGGGAGCTGTTTTTT
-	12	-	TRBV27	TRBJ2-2	CAMRANTGELFF	TGTGCCATGCGGGCGAACACCGGGGAGCTGTTTTTT
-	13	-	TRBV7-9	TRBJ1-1	CASSRDMNTEAFF	TGTGCCAGCAGCAGAGACATGAACACTGAAGCTTTCTTT
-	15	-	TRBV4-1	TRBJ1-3	CASSQVGASGNTIYF	TGCGCCAGCAGCCAAGTGGGGGCGTCTGGAAACACCATATATTTT
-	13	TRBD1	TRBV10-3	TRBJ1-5	CAIPQGARRSQHF	TGTGCCATCCCACAGGGGGCTCGCAGGTCCCAGCATTTT
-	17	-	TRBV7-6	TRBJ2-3	CASSLGAAGRAQDTQYF	TGTGCCAGCAGCTTAGGAGCGGCGGGGCGGGCCCAAGATACGCAGTATTTT
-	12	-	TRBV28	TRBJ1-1	CASDSMNTEAFF	TGTGCCAGCGACAGCATGAACACTGAAGCTTTCTTT
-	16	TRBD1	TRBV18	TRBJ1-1	CASSPPFSGGNSEAFF	TGTGCCAGCTCACCGCCCTTTTCAGGGGGGAATTCTGAAGCTTTCTTT
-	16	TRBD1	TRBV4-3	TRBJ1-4	CASSQDPGQQNEKLFF	TGCGCCAGCAGCCAAGATCCGGGACAGCAAAATGAAAAACTGTTTTTT
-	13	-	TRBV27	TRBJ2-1	CASTINGRNEQFF	TGTGCCAGCACCATTAATGGGAGGAATGAGCAGTTCTTC
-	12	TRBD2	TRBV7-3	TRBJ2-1	CSGLASGGEQFF	TGTTCGGGACTAGCATCGGGGGGTGAGCAGTTCTTC
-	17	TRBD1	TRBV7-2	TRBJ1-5	CASSLTGALTGNQPQHF	TGTGCCAGCAGCCTGACAGGGGCCCTTACCGGCAATCAGCCCCAGCATTTT
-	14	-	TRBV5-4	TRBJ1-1	CASRARGENTEAFF	TGTGCCAGTAGGGCACGCGGGGAGAACACTGAAGCTTTCTTT
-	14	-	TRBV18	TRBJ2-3	CASSMDRLTDTQYF	TGTGCCAGCTCAATGGACAGATTAACAGATACGCAGTATTTT
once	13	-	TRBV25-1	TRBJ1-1	CASTGTVNTEAFF	TGTGCCAGCACCGGAACAGTGAACACTGAAGCTTTCTTT
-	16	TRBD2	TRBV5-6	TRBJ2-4	CASSLPSGGFKNIQYF	TGTGCCAGCAGCTTGCCTAGCGGGGGGTTCAAAAACATTCAGTACTTC
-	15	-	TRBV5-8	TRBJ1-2	CASSNPAVGLWGYTF	TGTGCCAGCAGCAACCCGGCGGTCGGTCTATGGGGCTACACCTTC
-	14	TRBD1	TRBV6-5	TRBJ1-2	CASTQTGGRDGYTF	TGTGCCAGCACCCAGACAGGGGGCAGGGATGGCTACACCTTC
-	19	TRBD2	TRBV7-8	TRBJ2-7	CASSLAAGLAGRGSYEQYF	TGTGCCAGCAGCTTAGCTGCGGGACTAGCGGGGAGAGGGTCCTACGAGCAGTACTTC
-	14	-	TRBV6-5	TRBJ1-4	CASSLRGPHEKLFF	TGTGCCAGCAGTCTCAGGGGACCACATGAAAAACTGTTTTTT